This TCR beta chain was obtained from a study of shared clonotypes between healthy human individuals. There were no recent acute infections or vaccinations among the donors, who were healthy HIV-negative adults. The authors' processing: ImmunoSEQ gave junction-only sequences without quality scores, so filtering differed. The table came from immunoSEQ multiplex PCR; TCRdb's copy has only in-frame clones and leaves some out. That table furnishes V, J and clone size, whereas the DNA furnished D and trimming. The repertoire has more than 1.2 million clones, 98% of them found once; the top ten carry about 0.4%. Deletions cut 2 bases from V and 6 bases from J, with 10 bases between. The CDR3 totals 14 residues. Per the germline V gene, CDR1 is SNHLY and CDR2 is FYNNEI.

This chain links TRBV2 with TRBJ2-2; D perhaps matches TRBD1 (5 bases). What was sequenced was naive CD4+ T cells sorted from blood. The subset here: CD45RA+ positively selected. This TCR derives from a man younger than 40 in good health. CDR3 sequence reads: CASSESGWAGELFF. The CDR3 nucleotides read TGTGCCAGCAGTGAATCAGGGTGGGCCGGGGAGCTGTTTTTT.